This is a list of T cell receptor beta chains from one sample in a study of blood T cells in healthy people across ages. TCRdb reanalysed the 5' RACE reads using MiXCR and keeps one entry per CDR3 protein. The table includes some 1,800,000 distinct CDR3 sequences, 30% to 40% detected once. Sequencing used blood. The receptors here all came from a human donor in good health. Both conserved end residues are part of each CDR3. A D gene is named only where the DNA matches it firmly. Rows give clone size only sometimes, using once, few, many, or a class for an expanded clone.

once,TRBJ2-3,TRBV11-2,.,TGTGTCAGCAGAGGCCTTAGCGGAACAGATACGCAGTATTTT,CVSRGLSGTDTQYF
few,TRBJ2-4,TRBV4-1,TRBD1,TGCGCCAGCAGCCACTCAACAGGGGCGGAGCAGTACTTC,CASSHSTGAEQYF
.,TRBJ2-7,TRBV20-1,.,TGCAGTGCTAGTAAGGACGGATCCTACGAGCAGTACTTC,CSASKDGSYEQYF
.,TRBJ1-6,TRBV12-3/TRBV12-4,.,TGTGCCAGCAGTACACCGTCAGGGGTCAATTCACCCCTCCACTTT,CASSTPSGVNSPLHF
.,TRBJ2-7,TRBV5-1,TRBD2,TGCGCCAGCAGCATTAGCGGGGTAACCTCCTACGGGCAGTACTTC,CASSISGVTSYGQYF
few,TRBJ2-5,TRBV2,TRBD2,TGTGCCAGCAGTGAAGAGCGGGGCGGTGAGACCCAGTACTTC,CASSEERGGETQYF
few,TRBJ1-5,TRBV7-2,.,TGTGCCAGCAGCGCCCGGTTCGATCAGCCCCAGCATTTT,CASSARFDQPQHF
.,TRBJ1-1,TRBV6-5,.,TGTGCCAGCATCCCCCGAGGGGGGAGCACTGAAGCTTTCTTT,CASIPRGGSTEAFF
.,TRBJ2-3,TRBV4-3,TRBD1,TGCGCCAGCAGCCCTTTGCCTCAGGGGGCGTCAGATACGCAGTATTTT,CASSPLPQGASDTQYF
.,TRBJ2-1,TRBV7-2,.,TGTGCCAGCAGCTTAAATTGGGATGAGCAGTTCTTC,CASSLNWDEQFF
.,TRBJ2-3,TRBV20-1,.,TGCAGTGCTAGAGATTTGGGGCCTAAGGGGTTTGCAGATACGCAGTATTTT,CSARDLGPKGFADTQYF
few,TRBJ2-7,TRBV6-6,.,TGTGCCAGCAGTTACTCCCGTCAGTCCTACGAGCAGTACTTC,CASSYSRQSYEQYF
few,TRBJ1-2,TRBV3-1,TRBD1,TGTGCCAAGTTACAGGGGGGAGACTATGGCTACACCTTC,CAKLQGGDYGYTF
once,TRBJ2-4,TRBV2,.,TGTGCCAGCAGTGAAGGGCCCTACGAGCTGTACTTC,CASSEGPYELYF
.,TRBJ1-2,TRBV5-1,.,TGCGCCAGCAGCTTGGGGGCCGCTCCCGACTATGGCTACACCTTC,CASSLGAAPDYGYTF
few,TRBJ2-1,TRBV12-3/TRBV12-4,.,TGTGCCAGCACCCGATCGTTGGCGAGCTCCTACAATGAGCAGTTCTTC,CASTRSLASSYNEQFF
few,TRBJ2-1,TRBV7-9,TRBD2,TGTGCCAGCACGCCTGCGGGGGAGCCCTACAATGAGCAGTTCTTC,CASTPAGEPYNEQFF
.,TRBJ2-3,TRBV6-6,TRBD2,TGTGCCAGCAGACGCGGGGGGGCATCAGATACGCAGTATTTT,CASRRGGASDTQYF
.,TRBJ1-2,TRBV4-1,.,TGCGCCAGCAGCCACCTCGGGGGGGACTATGGCTACACCTTC,CASSHLGGDYGYTF
few,TRBJ2-5,TRBV6-5,TRBD2,TGTGCCAGCAGACTAGCGGGGGCCTCCCAAGAGACCCAGTACTTC,CASRLAGASQETQYF
few,TRBJ2-3,TRBV20-1,TRBD2,TGCAGTGCTACCCCACTAATAGCACAGCGGGGTACCACAGATACGCAGTATTTT,CSATPLIAQRGTTDTQYF
.,TRBJ2-3,TRBV12-3/TRBV12-4,.,TGTGCCAGCAGCCATTTGCGCACAGATGCGCAGTATTTT,CASSHLRTDAQYF
many,TRBJ2-3,TRBV20-1,.,TGCAGTGCTAGAGATCAGATCGCAAGGACAGATACGCAGTATTTT,CSARDQIARTDTQYF
.,TRBJ2-1,TRBV12-3/TRBV12-4,.,TGTGCCGGCAGTTTAATCCCCGGCAGGGAGGATTACAATGAGCAGTTCTTC,CAGSLIPGREDYNEQFF
.,TRBJ1-1,TRBV29-1,.,TGCAGCGTTCGGGTCCCCGGAGGGGGCACTGAAGCTTTCTTT,CSVRVPGGGTEAFF
.,TRBJ2-3,TRBV29-1,.,TGCAGCGTCGGGCGGAGATATACGCAGTATTTT,CSVGRRYTQYF
.,TRBJ2-3,TRBV7-2,TRBD2,TGTGCCAGCAGTTTTAGCGGGGAGGGTACAGATACGCAGTATTTT,CASSFSGEGTDTQYF
.,TRBJ1-2,TRBV29-1,.,TGCAGCGTTGAAGATTGGTCCGGTACCTATGGCTACACCTTC,CSVEDWSGTYGYTF
.,TRBJ2-7,TRBV12-3/TRBV12-4,.,TGTGCCAGCAGTTTAGCGGCGCCCGGGAACGAGCAGTACTTC,CASSLAAPGNEQYF
.,TRBJ2-7,TRBV29-1,.,TGCAGCGTTGAAGAGGGGGGTAACGAGCAGTACTTC,CSVEEGGNEQYF
.,TRBJ1-2,TRBV4-2,TRBD1,TGTGCCAGCAGCCATGGAATCGGACAGGGAGGAAACTATGGCTACACCTTC,CASSHGIGQGGNYGYTF
.,TRBJ1-1,TRBV7-2,.,TGTGCCAGCACCCGGGAGGGAGGTGTAACTGAAGCTTTCTTT,CASTREGGVTEAFF
once,TRBJ2-7,TRBV10-3,TRBD1,TGTGCCATCAGTGAGGACAGGGAGACCTACAAGCAGTACTTC,CAISEDRETYKQYF
.,TRBJ2-3,TRBV5-1,TRBD2,TGCGCCAGCAGCTTGACGCTAGCGGGGGAGACGCAGTATTTT,CASSLTLAGETQYF
.,TRBJ1-2,TRBV6-6,TRBD1,TGTGTCAGCAGTATTGGACAGGGCCGAAGCTATGGCTACACCTTC,CVSSIGQGRSYGYTF
.,TRBJ2-7,TRBV29-1,TRBD1,TGCAGCACTAGGACAGGCGCGGGTGAGCAGTACTTC,CSTRTGAGEQYF
.,TRBJ2-7,TRBV13,TRBD2,TGTGCCAGCAGCACTTCGGGACTAGCCCCCTACGAGCAGTACTTC,CASSTSGLAPYEQYF
few,TRBJ1-1,TRBV2,.,TGTGCCAGCAGTGAAGCGCGAAGTACCCAGAGGGCCTTCTTT,CASSEARSTQRAFF
.,TRBJ2-1,TRBV4-1,TRBD2,TGCGCCAGCAGCCAAGGTGCTAGCGGGGGGGCCGGTGAGCAGTTCTTC,CASSQGASGGAGEQFF
many,TRBJ2-5,TRBV6-6,TRBD2,TGTGCCAGCAGCCCCTTAGCGGGGGTTTGGGAGACCCAGTACTTC,CASSPLAGVWETQYF
.,TRBJ2-1,TRBV6-1,TRBD2,TGTGCCAGCACCTCCTATTCTAGCGGGGGATCACTCTGGGCCTACAATGAGCAGTTCTTC,CASTSYSSGGSLWAYNEQFF
.,TRBJ2-4,TRBV20-1,.,TGCAGTGCTAGAGAGGCGACTAGGGCTACGGATGAGCAGTACTTC,CSAREATRATDEQYF
few,TRBJ2-7,TRBV12-3/TRBV12-4,TRBD2,TGTGCCAGCAGCACCTCGTTAGCGGGAGATTACGAGCAGTACTTC,CASSTSLAGDYEQYF
.,TRBJ2-7,TRBV28,TRBD2,TGTGCCAGCAGACTTAGCGGGGACTTCTCCTACGAGCAGTACTTC,CASRLSGDFSYEQYF
.,TRBJ2-1,TRBV15,TRBD1,TGTGCCACCAGCAGAGACAGGGGGTATCCTAGCTACAATGAGCGGTTCTTC,CATSRDRGYPSYNERFF
.,TRBJ2-1,TRBV10-3,.,TGTGCCATCCTGGAGAGCACTACATACAATGAGCAGTTCTTC,CAILESTTYNEQFF
.,TRBJ2-5,TRBV12-3/TRBV12-4,.,TGTGCCAACAGTTTGGCAGGGGCGGAGACCCAGTACTTC,CANSLAGAETQYF
.,TRBJ2-3,TRBV29-1,TRBD2,TGCAGCGCGGCGGGACTAGAAGGGTCCACAGATACGCAGTATTTT,CSAAGLEGSTDTQYF
few,TRBJ2-5,TRBV7-2,.,TGTGCCAGCAGCTTAGCGGGGGGCCTGAGAGAGACCCAGTACTTC,CASSLAGGLRETQYF
.,TRBJ1-2,TRBV20-1,TRBD1,TGCAGTGCTAGAGTGGGACAGGGGGTTGTTAACTATGGCTACACCTTC,CSARVGQGVVNYGYTF